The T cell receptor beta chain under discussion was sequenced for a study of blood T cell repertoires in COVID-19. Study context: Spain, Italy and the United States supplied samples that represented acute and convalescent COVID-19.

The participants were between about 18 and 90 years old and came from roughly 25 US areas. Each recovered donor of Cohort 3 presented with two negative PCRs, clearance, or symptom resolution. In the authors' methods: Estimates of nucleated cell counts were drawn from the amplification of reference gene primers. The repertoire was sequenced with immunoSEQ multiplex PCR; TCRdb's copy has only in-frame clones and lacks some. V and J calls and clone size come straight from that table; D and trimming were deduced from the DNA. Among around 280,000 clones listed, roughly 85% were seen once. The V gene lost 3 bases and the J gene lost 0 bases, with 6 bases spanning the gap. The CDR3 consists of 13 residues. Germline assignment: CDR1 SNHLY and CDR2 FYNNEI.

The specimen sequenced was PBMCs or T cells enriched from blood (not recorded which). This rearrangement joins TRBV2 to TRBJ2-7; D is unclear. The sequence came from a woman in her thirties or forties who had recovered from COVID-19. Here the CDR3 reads CASSDDNSYEQYF. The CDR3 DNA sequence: TGTGCCAGCAGTGACGACAACTCCTACGAGCAGTACTTC.